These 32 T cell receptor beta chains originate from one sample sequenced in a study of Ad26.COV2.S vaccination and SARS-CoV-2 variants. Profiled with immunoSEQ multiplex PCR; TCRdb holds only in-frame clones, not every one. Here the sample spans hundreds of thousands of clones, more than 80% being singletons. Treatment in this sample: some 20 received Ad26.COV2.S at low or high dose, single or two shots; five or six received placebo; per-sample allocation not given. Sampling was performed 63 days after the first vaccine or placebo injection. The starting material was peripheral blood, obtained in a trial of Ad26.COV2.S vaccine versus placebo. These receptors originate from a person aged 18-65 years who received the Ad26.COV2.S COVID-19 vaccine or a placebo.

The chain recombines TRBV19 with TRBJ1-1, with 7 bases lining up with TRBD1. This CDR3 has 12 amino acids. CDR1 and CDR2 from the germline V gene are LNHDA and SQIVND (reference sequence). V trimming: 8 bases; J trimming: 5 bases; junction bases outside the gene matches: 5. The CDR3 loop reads CASDQGDTEAFF. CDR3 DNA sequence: TGTGCCAGTGACCAGGGGGATACTGAAGCTTTCTTT.

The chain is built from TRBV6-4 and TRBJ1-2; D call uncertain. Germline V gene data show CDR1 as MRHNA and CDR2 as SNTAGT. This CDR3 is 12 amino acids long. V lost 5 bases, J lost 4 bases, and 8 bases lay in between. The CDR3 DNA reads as TGTGCCAGCAGTTTGGACGGCTATGGCTACACCTTC. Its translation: CASSLDGYGYTF.

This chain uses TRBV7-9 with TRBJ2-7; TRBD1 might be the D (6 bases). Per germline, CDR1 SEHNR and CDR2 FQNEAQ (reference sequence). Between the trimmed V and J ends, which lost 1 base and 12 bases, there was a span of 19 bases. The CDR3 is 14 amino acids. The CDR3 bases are TGTGCCAGCAGCTTAGGAGGACAAGCCGGGACAAGGTACTTC. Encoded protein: CASSLGGQAGTRYF.

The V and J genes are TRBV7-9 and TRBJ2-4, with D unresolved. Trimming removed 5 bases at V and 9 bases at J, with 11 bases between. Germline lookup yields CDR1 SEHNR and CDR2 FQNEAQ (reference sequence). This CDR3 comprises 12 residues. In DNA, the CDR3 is TGTGCCAGCAGCCGGAGTAATAGCATTCAGTACTTC. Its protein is CASSRSNSIQYF.

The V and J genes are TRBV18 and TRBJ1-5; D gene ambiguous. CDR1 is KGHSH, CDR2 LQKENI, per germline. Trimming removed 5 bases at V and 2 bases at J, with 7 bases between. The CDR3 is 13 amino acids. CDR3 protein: CASSERGNQPQHF. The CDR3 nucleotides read TGTGCCAGCTCAGAACGGGGCAATCAGCCCCAGCATTTT.

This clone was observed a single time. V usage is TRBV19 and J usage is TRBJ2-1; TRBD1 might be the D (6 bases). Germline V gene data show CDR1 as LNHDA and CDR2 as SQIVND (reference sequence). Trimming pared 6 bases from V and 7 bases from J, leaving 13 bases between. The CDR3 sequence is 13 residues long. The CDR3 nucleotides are TGTGCCAGTAGCTACACAGGGTTGAATGAGCAGTTCTTC. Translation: CASSYTGLNEQFF.

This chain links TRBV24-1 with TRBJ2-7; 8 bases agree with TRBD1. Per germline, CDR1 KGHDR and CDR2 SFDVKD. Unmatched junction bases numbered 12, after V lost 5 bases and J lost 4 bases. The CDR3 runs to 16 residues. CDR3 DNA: TGTGCCACCAGTGCAGGGGGCCTTTCCTCACCTTACGAGCAGTACTTC. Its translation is CATSAGGLSSPYEQYF.

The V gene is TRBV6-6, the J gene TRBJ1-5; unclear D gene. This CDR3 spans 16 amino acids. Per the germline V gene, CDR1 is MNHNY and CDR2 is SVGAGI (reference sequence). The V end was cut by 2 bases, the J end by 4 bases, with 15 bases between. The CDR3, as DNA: TGTGCCAGCAGTTACGTCTGGGAGCCTAAAAATCAGCCCCAGCATTTT. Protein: CASSYVWEPKNQPQHF.

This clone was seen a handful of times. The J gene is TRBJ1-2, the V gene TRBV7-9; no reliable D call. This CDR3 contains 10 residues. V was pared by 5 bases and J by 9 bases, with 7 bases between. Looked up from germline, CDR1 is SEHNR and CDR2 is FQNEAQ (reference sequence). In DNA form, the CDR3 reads TGTGCCAGCAGCCTGCAGAGCTACACCTTC. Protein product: CASSLQSYTF.

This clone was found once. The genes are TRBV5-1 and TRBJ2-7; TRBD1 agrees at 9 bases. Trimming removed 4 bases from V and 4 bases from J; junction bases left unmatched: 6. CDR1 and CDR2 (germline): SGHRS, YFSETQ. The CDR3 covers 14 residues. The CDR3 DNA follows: TGCGCCAGCAGCCAGAACAGGGGGCTTTACGAGCAGTACTTC. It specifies CASSQNRGLYEQYF.

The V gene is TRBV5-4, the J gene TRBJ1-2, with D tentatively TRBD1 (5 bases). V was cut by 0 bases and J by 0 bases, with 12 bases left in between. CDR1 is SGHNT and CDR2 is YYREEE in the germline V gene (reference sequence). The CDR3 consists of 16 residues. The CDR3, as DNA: TGTGCCAGCAGCTTGGGCCAACAGGAAGCTAACTATGGCTACACCTTC. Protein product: CASSLGQQEANYGYTF.

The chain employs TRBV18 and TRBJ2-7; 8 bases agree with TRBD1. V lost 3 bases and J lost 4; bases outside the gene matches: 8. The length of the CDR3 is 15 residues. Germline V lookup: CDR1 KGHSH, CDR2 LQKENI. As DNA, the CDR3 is TGTGCCAGCTCACCCGGCGTCACAGGGGGATACGAGCAGTACTTC. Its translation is CASSPGVTGGYEQYF.

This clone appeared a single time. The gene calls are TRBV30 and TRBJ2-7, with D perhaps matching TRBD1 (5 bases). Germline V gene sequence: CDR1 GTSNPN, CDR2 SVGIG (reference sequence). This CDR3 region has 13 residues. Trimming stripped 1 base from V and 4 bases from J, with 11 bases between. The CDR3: CAWSADGQYEQYF. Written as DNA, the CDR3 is TGTGCCTGGAGTGCAGACGGACAATACGAGCAGTACTTC.

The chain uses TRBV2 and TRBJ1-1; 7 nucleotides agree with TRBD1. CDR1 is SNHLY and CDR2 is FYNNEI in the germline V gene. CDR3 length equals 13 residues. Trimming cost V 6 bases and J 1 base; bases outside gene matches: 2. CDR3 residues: CASRRQGNTEAFF. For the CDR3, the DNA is TGTGCCAGCAGAAGACAGGGGAACACTGAAGCTTTCTTT.

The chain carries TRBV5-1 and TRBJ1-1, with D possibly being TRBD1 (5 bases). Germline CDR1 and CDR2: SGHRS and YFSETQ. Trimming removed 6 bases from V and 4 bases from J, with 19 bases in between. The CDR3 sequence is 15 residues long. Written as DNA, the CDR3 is TGCGCCAGCACCGAACTCGGGGTGCAGGGCACTGAAGCTTTCTTT. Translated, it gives CASTELGVQGTEAFF.

The CDR3 loop reads CSASPHPGQSYEQYF. The CDR3 DNA reads TGCAGTGCTAGTCCCCACCCCGGACAGTCCTACGAGCAGTACTTC. The V call is TRBV20-1, the J call TRBJ2-7; the D gene is possibly TRBD1 (6 bases). The CDR3 length is 15 residues. CDR1 is DFQATT, CDR2 SNEGSKA, per germline (reference sequence). The ends were cut back, 3 bases at V and 1 base at J, with 16 bases in the middle.

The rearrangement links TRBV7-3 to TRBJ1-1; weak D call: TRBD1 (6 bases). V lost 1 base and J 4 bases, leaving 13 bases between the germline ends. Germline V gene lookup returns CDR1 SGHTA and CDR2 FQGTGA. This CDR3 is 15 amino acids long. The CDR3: CASSLMAGGGTEAFF. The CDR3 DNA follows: TGTGCCAGCAGCTTAATGGCGGGGGGCGGCACTGAAGCTTTCTTT.

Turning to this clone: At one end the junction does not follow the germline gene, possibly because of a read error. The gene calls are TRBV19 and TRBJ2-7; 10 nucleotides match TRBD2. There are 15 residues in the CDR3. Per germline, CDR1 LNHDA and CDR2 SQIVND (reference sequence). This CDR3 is CAISGASGSCYEQYF. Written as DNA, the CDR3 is TGTGCCATTAGTGGGGCTAGCGGGAGTTGTTACGAGCAGTACTTC.

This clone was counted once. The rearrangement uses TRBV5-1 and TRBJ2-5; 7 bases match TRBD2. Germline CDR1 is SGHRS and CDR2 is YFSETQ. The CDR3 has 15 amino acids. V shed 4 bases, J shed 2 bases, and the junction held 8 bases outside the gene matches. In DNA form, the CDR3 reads TGCGCCAGCAGCCCGCTAGCGGCTACTCAAGAGACCCAGTACTTC. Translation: CASSPLAATQETQYF. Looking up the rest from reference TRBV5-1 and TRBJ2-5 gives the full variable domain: KAGVTQTPRYLIKTRGQQVTLSCSPISGHRSVSWYQQTPGQGLQFLFEYFSETQRNKGNFPGRFSGRQFSNSRSEMNVSTLELGDSALYLCASSPLAATQETQYFGPGTRLLVL.

The CDR3 DNA reads as TGTGCCAGCAGTTTTCAGGGGGCTAAAGCTTTCTTT. Its translation: CASSFQGAKAFF. This chain joins TRBV6-5 and TRBJ1-1, with TRBD1 identical over 8 bases. The germline CDR1 and CDR2 sequences are MNHEY and SVGAGI. The ends lost 4 bases at V and 9 bases at J; junction bases unmatched: 4. This CDR3 has 12 residues.

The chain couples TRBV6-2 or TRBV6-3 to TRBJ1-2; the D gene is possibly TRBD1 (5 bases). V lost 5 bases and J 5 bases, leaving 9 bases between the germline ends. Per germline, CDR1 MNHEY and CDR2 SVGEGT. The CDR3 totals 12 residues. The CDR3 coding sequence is TGTGCCAGCAGTCAGGGCTTTTATGGCTACACCTTC. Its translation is CASSQGFYGYTF.

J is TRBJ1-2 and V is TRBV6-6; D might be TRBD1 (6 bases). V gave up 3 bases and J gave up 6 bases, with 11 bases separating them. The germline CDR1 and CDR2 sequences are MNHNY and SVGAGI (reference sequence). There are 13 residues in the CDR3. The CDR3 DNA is TGTGCCAGCAGTTATCTCAGACAGGATGGCTACACCTTC. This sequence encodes CASSYLRQDGYTF.

CDR3 protein: CASSSPHPLAEIAQETQYF. CDR3 sequence (DNA): TGTGCCAGCAGCTCGCCGCACCCCCTAGCGGAGATCGCCCAAGAGACCCAGTACTTC. V gene TRBV7-9 combines with J gene TRBJ2-5, with 7 bases aligning to TRBD2. Germline-derived CDR1 and CDR2 are SEHNR and FQNEAQ (reference sequence). The CDR3 is 19 residues long. Germline trimming cut 4 bases from V and 1 base from J; bases unmatched to any gene: 18.

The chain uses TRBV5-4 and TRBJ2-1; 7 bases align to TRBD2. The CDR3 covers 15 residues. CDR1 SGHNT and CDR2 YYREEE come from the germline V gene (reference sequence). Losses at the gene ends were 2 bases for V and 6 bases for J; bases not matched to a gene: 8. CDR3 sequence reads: CASSFPSGQFNEQFF. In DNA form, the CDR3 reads TGTGCCAGCAGCTTTCCTAGCGGACAATTCAATGAGCAGTTCTTC.

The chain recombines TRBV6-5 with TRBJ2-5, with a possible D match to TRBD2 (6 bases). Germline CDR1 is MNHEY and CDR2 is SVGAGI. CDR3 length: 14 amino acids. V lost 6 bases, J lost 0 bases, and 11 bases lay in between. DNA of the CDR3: TGTGCCAGCAGCTACCTAGCGAACCAAGAGACCCAGTACTTC. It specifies CASSYLANQETQYF.

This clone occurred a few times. The CDR3 region has the DNA TGTGCCAGCAGTGTGCGTTCACCCCTCCACTTT. It encodes CASSVRSPLHF. J is TRBJ1-6 and V is TRBV2; D remains ambiguous. The CDR3 spans 11 residues. Trimming removed 4 bases at V and 9 bases at J, with 4 bases between. Germline V gene sequence: CDR1 SNHLY, CDR2 FYNNEI. The whole variable domain, filled in from reference TRBV2 and TRBJ1-6, reads EPEVTQTPSHQVTQMGQEVILRCVPISNHLYFYWYRQILGQKVEFLVSFYNNEISEKSEIFDDQFSVERPDGSNFTLKIRSTKLEDSAMYFCASSVRSPLHFGNGTRLTVT.

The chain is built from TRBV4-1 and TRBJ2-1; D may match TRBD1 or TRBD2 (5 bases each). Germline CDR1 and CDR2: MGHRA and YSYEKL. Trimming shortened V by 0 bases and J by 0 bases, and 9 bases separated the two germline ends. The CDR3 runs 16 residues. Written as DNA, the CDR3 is TGCGCCAGCAGCCAAGAGTCAGGGAGCTCCTACAATGAGCAGTTCTTC. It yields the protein CASSQESGSSYNEQFF.

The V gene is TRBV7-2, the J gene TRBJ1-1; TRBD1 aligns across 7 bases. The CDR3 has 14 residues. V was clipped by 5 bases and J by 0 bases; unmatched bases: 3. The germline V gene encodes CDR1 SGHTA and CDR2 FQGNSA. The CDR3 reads CASSRDRLNTEAFF. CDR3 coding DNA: TGTGCCAGCAGCCGGGACAGACTGAACACTGAAGCTTTCTTT.

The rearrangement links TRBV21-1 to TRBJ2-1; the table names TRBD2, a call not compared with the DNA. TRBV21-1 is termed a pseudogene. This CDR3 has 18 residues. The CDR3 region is CASSKGTSGRSSYNEQFF. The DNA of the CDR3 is TGTGCCAGCAGCAAAGGGACTAGCGGGAGAAGCTCCTACAATGAGCAGTTCTTC.

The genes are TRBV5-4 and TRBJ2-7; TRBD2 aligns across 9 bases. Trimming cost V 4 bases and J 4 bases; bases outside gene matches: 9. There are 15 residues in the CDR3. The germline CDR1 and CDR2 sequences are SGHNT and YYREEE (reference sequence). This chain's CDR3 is CASSQTGSGSYEQYF. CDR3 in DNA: TGTGCCAGCAGCCAGACAGGTAGCGGGAGTTACGAGCAGTACTTC. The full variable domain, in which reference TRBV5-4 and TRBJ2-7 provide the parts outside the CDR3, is ETGVTQSPTHLIKTRGQQVTLRCSSQSGHNTVSWYQQALGQGPQFIFQYYREEENGRGNFPPRFSGLQFPNYSSELNVNALELDDSALYLCASSQTGSGSYEQYFGPGTRLTVT.

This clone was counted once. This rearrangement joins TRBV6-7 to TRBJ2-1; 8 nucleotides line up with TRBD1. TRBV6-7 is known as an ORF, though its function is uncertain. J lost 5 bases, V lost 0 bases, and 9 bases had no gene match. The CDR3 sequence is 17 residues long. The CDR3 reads CASSYSSGGWIDNEQFF. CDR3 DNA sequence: TGTGCCAGCAGTTACTCTTCAGGGGGCTGGATTGACAATGAGCAGTTCTTC.

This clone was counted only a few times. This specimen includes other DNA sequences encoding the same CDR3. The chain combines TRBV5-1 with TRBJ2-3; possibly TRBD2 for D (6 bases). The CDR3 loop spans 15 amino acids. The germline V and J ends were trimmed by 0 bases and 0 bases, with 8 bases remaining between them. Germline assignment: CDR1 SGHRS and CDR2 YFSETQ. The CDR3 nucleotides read TGCGCCAGCAGCTTGGACGGGACTAGCACAGATACGCAGTATTTT. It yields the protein CASSLDGTSTDTQYF. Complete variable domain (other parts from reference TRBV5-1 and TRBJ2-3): KAGVTQTPRYLIKTRGQQVTLSCSPISGHRSVSWYQQTPGQGLQFLFEYFSETQRNKGNFPGRFSGRQFSNSRSEMNVSTLELGDSALYLCASSLDGTSTDTQYFGPGTRLTVL.